This T cell receptor beta chain was captured by sequencing in a study of CD8 T cells in Susac syndrome. The CDR3 is 17 residues long. CDR1 MDHEN and CDR2 SYDVKM come from the germline V gene. V shed 2 bases and J shed 0 bases, with 16 bases lying between them. With random hexamers, reverse transcription was performed on about 0.5 to 1 ug of RNA. An immunoSEQ multiplex PCR amplified TCR beta CDR3 over 54 Vbeta and 13 Jbeta. MiXCR, applied by TCRdb to the immunoSEQ multiplex PCR reads, yields one record per CDR3 protein. The data hold about 400,000 distinct CDR3 sequences, with roughly 85% observed a single time. The multiple sclerosis controls comprised treatment-naive patients whose relapsing-remitting disease was stable or active.

This receptor was obtained from a human donor with multiple sclerosis. The chain recombines TRBV28 with TRBJ1-1; perhaps TRBD1 as D (5 bases). Sample: CD8+ T cells from PBMCs. The CDR3 DNA is TGTGCCAGCAGTTTACCCTACAGGCTACATATGAACACTGAAGCTTTCTTT. It specifies CASSLPYRLHMNTEAFF.